This T cell receptor (beta chain) was found in a study of shared clonotypes between healthy human individuals. On the study more broadly: The people who gave samples were a couple of women and a few men aged 18 to 49. Study conclusions and caveats: Only a few donors were included, so the genetic and exposure-history diversity represented was limited. Generation probability values for non-shared clonotypes were lower than those for clonotypes shared by all four donors.

Measured with immunoSEQ multiplex PCR; TCRdb has only the in-frame clones, and not every one. This sample has roughly 1 million clones, with about 74% found just once. Caucasian adults residing in Nashville, Tennessee made up all the donors. Germline V gene lookup returns CDR1 SGHVS and CDR2 FQNEAQ. CDR3 length: 14 amino acids. Trimming cost V 6 bases and J 2 bases, with 13 bases left between them. Notes on this clone: Its antigen is currently unknown.

This receptor was obtained from a man aged 18 to 35 in good health. Sequencing was performed on memory CD4+ T cells sorted from blood. The subset is: CD45RA-negative fraction. This rearrangement joins TRBV7-8 to TRBJ2-5, with no clear D. CDR3 nucleotides: TGTGCCAGCAGTTTTAAACAGATTCAAGAGACCCAGTACTTC. Protein sequence: CASSFKQIQETQYF.